Each of the 30 T cell receptor beta chains below was sequenced from the same sample in a study of blood T cell repertoires in COVID-19 (dated by TCRdb to about 2020). Libraries came from the immunoSEQ multiplex PCR assay. The clones in this table, taken by TCRdb from immuneACCESS, are in-frame only. Not every clone is retained; where verified, under half of the shortfall comes from an unresolved V gene, and the cause of the rest is unknown. The sample data list 310,000 or so clones, and around 82% of these were observed just once. Roughly 1.1% of the sample goes to the ten largest clones. The sample was peripheral blood. These receptors were taken from a woman aged 50 to 60 with acute or convalescent COVID-19.

This chain uses TRBV5-1 with TRBJ2-3, with 9 positions matching TRBD1. Germline CDR1 reads SGHRS; CDR2 reads YFSETQ. The V segment lost 4 bases and the J segment 4 bases; nucleotides outside the gene matches: 4. This CDR3 is 14 amino acids long. CDR3 residues: CASSARQGADTQYF. The DNA of the CDR3 is TGCGCCAGCAGCGCCAGACAGGGGGCAGATACGCAGTATTTT.

This clone turned up a few times. J is TRBJ1-5 and V is TRBV11-1; D possibly corresponds to TRBD1 (5 bases). CDR3 length: 14 amino acids. Trimming took 1 base from V and 6 from J, leaving 10 bases between them. CDR1 is SGHAT, CDR2 FQDESV, per germline (reference sequence). CDR3 DNA: TGTGCCAGCAGCTTAGATGGGGGAGGTCAGCCCCAGCATTTT. It yields the protein CASSLDGGGQPQHF.

The V gene is TRBV19, the J gene TRBJ1-5; TRBD1 aligns across 7 bases. V lost 2 bases and J lost 2; bases outside the gene matches: 3. From germline, CDR1 is LNHDA and CDR2 SQIVND (reference sequence). The CDR3 loop spans 15 amino acids. The CDR3 sequence is CASSILTGGNQPQHF. CDR3 sequence (DNA): TGTGCCAGTAGTATACTTACAGGGGGCAATCAGCCCCAGCATTTT.

The chain is built from TRBV2 and TRBJ1-5; D is ambiguous. Per the germline V gene, CDR1 is SNHLY and CDR2 is FYNNEI. V lost 7 bases and J 6 bases, leaving 13 bases between the germline ends. CDR3 length: 13 amino acids. The CDR3 region is CASTVGSGQPQHF. The CDR3 DNA is TGTGCCAGCACCGTGGGTTCGGGTCAGCCCCAGCATTTT.

This clone has only a few counts. The chain uses TRBV10-3 and TRBJ1-3, with 10 nucleotides matching TRBD1. This CDR3 has 17 residues. J gave up 5 bases and V 0 bases, and 7 bases lay outside the gene matches. Germline V gene sequence: CDR1 ENHRY, CDR2 SYGVKD. Here the CDR3 reads CAISESLMGQGRNTIYF. In DNA form, the CDR3 reads TGTGCCATCAGTGAGTCTCTTATGGGACAGGGGAGAAACACCATATATTTT.

This sequence joins TRBV24-1 and TRBJ2-1, with a tentative D call TRBD1 (6 bases). The CDR3 contains 15 residues. Trimming shortened V by 4 bases and J by 4 bases, and 13 bases separated the two germline ends. The germline CDR1 and CDR2 sequences are KGHDR and SFDVKD. CDR3 coding DNA: TGTGCCACCAGTGACCCCCGGGACATTTACAATGAGCAGTTCTTC. Protein product: CATSDPRDIYNEQFF.

The chain carries TRBV11-2 and TRBJ1-3; unclear D gene. Germline CDR1 SGHAT, CDR2 FQNNGV. The germline V and J ends were trimmed by 6 bases and 6 bases, with 15 bases remaining between them. CDR3 size: 14 residues. The CDR3 DNA is TGTGCCAGCAGGATGACTGGACTAATAAACACCATATATTTT. Translation: CASRMTGLINTIYF.

The chain combines TRBV7-2 with TRBJ2-6, with a weak D call TRBD1 (6 bases). Per the germline V gene, CDR1 is SGHTA and CDR2 is FQGNSA. The V end lost 2 bases, the J end lost 0 bases, and 14 bases lay between the germline ends. This CDR3 is built from 18 residues. DNA for the CDR3: TGTGCCAGCAGCTTACAAACAGGGTTTAGCTCTGGGGCCAACGTCCTGACTTTC. This gives the protein CASSLQTGFSSGANVLTF.

The V call is TRBV6-4, the J call TRBJ1-2; 9 positions match TRBD1. CDR3 length equals 14 residues. The V gene end was trimmed by 6 bases and the J gene end by 8 bases; junction bases not matched to a gene: 10. The germline V gene has CDR1 MRHNA and CDR2 SNTAGT. This chain's CDR3 is CASRGDREGRGYTF. The CDR3 nucleotides are TGTGCCAGCAGGGGGGACAGGGAAGGACGGGGCTACACCTTC.

The gene calls are TRBV11-2 and TRBJ1-4; TRBD1 matches at 8 bases. V lost 5 bases, J lost 8 bases, and 4 bases stayed unmatched. Germline CDR1 reads SGHAT; CDR2 reads FQNNGV. The CDR3 is made up of 13 amino acids. CDR3 protein: CASSRGQGEKLFF. The DNA of the CDR3 is TGTGCCAGCAGCCGAGGACAGGGAGAAAAACTGTTTTTT.

This chain links TRBV30 with TRBJ1-1, with D tentatively TRBD1 (6 bases). Germline values: CDR1 GTSNPN, CDR2 SVGIG (reference sequence). This CDR3 spans 13 amino acids. V shed 0 bases and J shed 5 bases, with 10 bases lying between them. CDR3 in amino acids: CAWSVLGATEAFF. The CDR3 nucleotides are TGTGCCTGGAGTGTACTGGGGGCTACTGAAGCTTTCTTT.

This rearrangement joins TRBV5-5 to TRBJ2-5; 9 bases are shared with TRBD2. CDR3 length: 15 amino acids. Trimming cost V 3 bases and J 1 base; bases outside gene matches: 4. CDR1 and CDR2 (germline): SGHKS, YYEKEE (reference sequence). The CDR3 coding sequence is TGTGCCAGCAGCTCCGGGACTAGCAGCCAAGAGACCCAGTACTTC. This gives the protein CASSSGTSSQETQYF.

This clone was counted once. CDR3: CASSLPGTSFYEQFF. CDR3 bases: TGTGCCAGCAGCCTACCCGGGACTAGCTTCTATGAGCAGTTCTTC. This chain joins TRBV14 and TRBJ2-1; 9 positions agree with TRBD2. The germline gives CDR1 SGHDN, CDR2 FVKESK. V trimming: 4 bases; J trimming: 8 bases; junction bases outside the gene matches: 9. The CDR3 consists of 15 residues. The full variable domain, completed using reference TRBV14 and TRBJ2-1, is EAGVTQFPSHSVIEKGQTVTLRCDPISGHDNLYWYRRVMGKEIKFLLHFVKESKQDESGMPNNRFLAERTGGTYSTLKVQPAELEDSGVYFCASSLPGTSFYEQFFGPGTRLTVL.

This clone came up a few times. The chain is built from TRBV10-1 and TRBJ2-7; TRBD1 aligns across 8 bases. Germline V gene sequence: CDR1 WNHNN, CDR2 SYGVQD (reference sequence). The ends lost 3 bases at V and 5 bases at J; junction bases unmatched: 18. This CDR3 has 18 residues. The CDR3 DNA reads as TGCGCCAGCAGTGACCGGACAGGGCTAGGCACTCGTCCCCACGAGCAGTACTTC. It yields the protein CASSDRTGLGTRPHEQYF.

The V and J genes are TRBV7-3 and TRBJ1-1; D unclear. With 5 bases removed from V and 2 bases from J, the gap between germline ends came to 9 bases. This CDR3 is built from 13 residues. Germline CDR1 reads SGHTA; CDR2 reads FQGTGA. The CDR3 coding sequence is TGTGCCAGCAGCGCCCAGGATAACACTGAAGCTTTCTTT. Its translation is CASSAQDNTEAFF.

The chain carries TRBV19 and TRBJ2-3; possibly TRBD2 for D (5 bases). The length of the CDR3 is 13 residues. CDR1 and CDR2 (germline): LNHDA, SQIVND (reference sequence). Trimming shortened V by 6 bases and J by 6 bases, and 13 bases separated the two germline ends. CDR3 residues: CASRRGFRDTQYF. The DNA for the CDR3 is TGTGCCAGTAGGCGCGGGTTCCGGGATACGCAGTATTTT. Drawing the rest from reference TRBV19 and TRBJ2-3, the complete variable domain is DGGITQSPKYLFRKEGQNVTLSCEQNLNHDAMYWYRQDPGQGLRLIYYSQIVNDFQKGDIAEGYSVSREKKESFPLTVTSAQKNPTAFYLCASRRGFRDTQYFGPGTRLTVL.

The V gene is TRBV21-1, the J gene TRBJ2-7; the table's D call of TRBD2 was not tested on the DNA. TRBV21-1 is a pseudogene segment. The CDR3 is made up of 13 amino acids. For the CDR3, the DNA is TGTGCCAGCACCCGTTACTTTACCTACGAGCAGTACTTC. Its protein product is CASTRYFTYEQYF.

The chain has TRBV7-6 and TRBJ2-1; 8 nucleotides agree with TRBD2. Germline V gene data show CDR1 as SGHVS and CDR2 as FNYEAQ. Unmatched junction bases numbered 6, after V lost 3 bases and J lost 5 bases. There are 15 residues in the CDR3. CDR3 loop: CASSFSSGGDNEQFF. DNA for the CDR3: TGTGCCAGCAGCTTTTCAAGCGGGGGTGACAATGAGCAGTTCTTC. The full variable domain, its missing parts supplied by reference TRBV7-6 and TRBJ2-1, is GAGVSQSPRYKVTKRGQDVALRCDPISGHVSLYWYRQALGQGPEFLTYFNYEAQQDKSGLPNDRFSAERPEGSISTLTIQRTEQRDSAMYRCASSFSSGGDNEQFFGPGTRLTVL.

This sequence joins TRBV6-5 and TRBJ2-7; tentatively, D is TRBD1 (6 bases). CDR1 MNHEY and CDR2 SVGAGI come from the germline V gene. V gave up 5 bases and J gave up 3 bases, with 11 bases separating them. The CDR3 contains 13 residues. The CDR3 sequence is CASSQGLSYEQYF. The CDR3 nucleotides read TGTGCCAGCAGTCAGGGGCTGAGCTACGAGCAGTACTTC.

The rearrangement joins TRBV7-9 to TRBJ1-4; a possible D gene is TRBD1 (5 bases). In germline, CDR1 is SEHNR, CDR2 FQNEAQ (reference sequence). The CDR3 length is 15 residues. Trimming removed 4 bases at V and 6 bases at J, with 15 bases between. The CDR3 nucleotides are TGTGCCAGCAGCTCCCCGACAGTGTATGATGAAAAACTGTTTTTT. Translating it yields CASSSPTVYDEKLFF.

This sequence joins TRBV29-1 and TRBJ2-3; 9 positions agree with TRBD2. This CDR3 comprises 14 residues. Germline V gene data show CDR1 as SQVTM and CDR2 as ANQGSEA. Trimming took 3 bases from V and 6 from J; bases not matched to a gene: 7. CDR3 sequence: CSVEAGTSIDTQYF. CDR3 DNA: TGCAGCGTTGAGGCCGGGACTAGCATCGATACGCAGTATTTT.

This chain uses TRBV2 with TRBJ2-3, with TRBD1 identical over 10 bases. Germline V gives CDR1 SNHLY, CDR2 FYNNEI. The CDR3 runs 16 residues. Germline trimming cut 5 bases from V and 3 bases from J; bases unmatched to any gene: 8. The DNA of the CDR3 is TGTGCCAGCAGTTACACCGGGACAGGGGTAACAGATACGCAGTATTTT. Translated: CASSYTGTGVTDTQYF.

This chain joins TRBV27 and TRBJ2-2; D not certain. V shed 3 bases and J shed 3 bases, with 5 bases lying between them. The CDR3 has 13 residues. Germline CDR1 and CDR2: MNHEY and SMNVEV (reference sequence). The CDR3 nucleotides read TGTGCCAGCAGTTTTGAGTACACCGGGGAGCTGTTTTTT. It specifies CASSFEYTGELFF.

This chain uses TRBV5-4 with TRBJ2-1; 9 bases are shared with TRBD2. The V segment lost 0 bases and the J segment 12 bases; nucleotides outside the gene matches: 7. The CDR3 totals 14 residues. The germline V gene encodes CDR1 SGHNT and CDR2 YYREEE (reference sequence). The CDR3 region has the DNA TGTGCCAGCAGCTTGGCTCTAGCGGGGTATGGGCAGTTCTTC. Amino acid sequence: CASSLALAGYGQFF.

This clone was found once. V and J are TRBV29-1 and TRBJ2-7; 8 nucleotides align to TRBD2. V was clipped by 0 bases and J by 2 bases; unmatched bases: 6. Per germline, CDR1 SQVTM and CDR2 ANQGSEA. This CDR3 has 15 amino acids. CDR3 sequence: CSVEDGGEATYEQYF. The CDR3 bases are TGCAGCGTTGAAGACGGGGGGGAGGCCACCTACGAGCAGTACTTC.

The V gene is TRBV6-5, the J gene TRBJ1-1; D is unresolved. Germline assignment: CDR1 MNHEY and CDR2 SVGAGI. Trimming took off 2 bases at V and 1 base at J, with 5 bases between the two ends. The CDR3 sequence is 13 residues long. This CDR3 is CASSYIRNTEAFF. DNA for the CDR3: TGTGCCAGCAGTTACATCAGGAACACTGAAGCTTTCTTT.

The chain carries TRBV4-2 and TRBJ2-2, with TRBD2 identical over 10 bases. Germline V lookup: CDR1 LGHNA, CDR2 YNFKEQ. The CDR3 loop spans 17 amino acids. Trimming removed 0 bases from V and 3 bases from J; junction bases left unmatched: 4. The CDR3 loop is CASSQERAGGYTGELFF. In nucleotides, the CDR3 is TGTGCCAGCAGCCAAGAAAGAGCGGGGGGGTACACCGGGGAGCTGTTTTTT.

J is TRBJ2-3 and V is TRBV20-1, with TRBD2 identical over 13 bases. The CDR3 consists of 15 residues. Germline V CDR1 and CDR2: DFQATT, SNEGSKA (reference sequence). J was trimmed by 5 bases and V by 3 bases; bases with no gene match: 5. The CDR3 here is CSASQLAGGRDTQYF. The CDR3 nucleotides are TGCAGTGCTAGTCAACTAGCGGGGGGGCGAGATACGCAGTATTTT.

This clone turned up a few times. CDR3 loop: CATSDPKQGETEAFF. The CDR3 nucleotides read TGTGCCACCAGTGATCCTAAACAGGGCGAGACTGAAGCTTTCTTT. The rearrangement links TRBV24-1 to TRBJ1-1, with a tentative D call TRBD1 (6 bases). V lost 3 bases and J lost 5, with 15 bases in between. The germline V gene encodes CDR1 KGHDR and CDR2 SFDVKD. The CDR3 runs to 15 residues.

The chain links TRBV27 to TRBJ2-7; unclear D gene. From germline, CDR1 is MNHEY and CDR2 SMNVEV (reference sequence). Trimming removed 5 bases from V and 4 bases from J, with 12 bases in between. CDR3 length: 13 amino acids. The CDR3 is CASSVSTSYEQYF. CDR3 DNA sequence: TGTGCCAGCAGTGTGAGTACCTCTTACGAGCAGTACTTC.